The source of this T cell receptor (beta chain) is a study of T cells after yellow fever vaccination. Study overall: The authors prepared low-cell-number fractions using SMART-Seq v4 Ultra Low Input. General study results and limits: Post-booster reappearance was seen for most primary-vaccination clones (just under 97% CD4, around 91% CD8). Within FACS-sorted repertoires, abundant clonotypes contaminating from the bulk population could be present.

CDR1 and CDR2 from the germline V gene are SQVTM and ANQGSEA. The V end was cut by 6 bases, the J end by 2 bases, with 12 bases between. The CDR3 length is 13 residues. The table lists this clonotype with a few counts. The antigen is not known. The 5'RACE template-switching step produced TCR cDNA and added a universal primer site and UMIs. MiXCR was run by TCRdb on the 5' RACE reads, yielding one entry per CDR3 protein. The sample comprises 250,000 to 300,000 distinct CDR3 sequences, 5.2% of which are singletons, and roughly 3.5% rests with the top ten. The receptor was derived from a man aged 18 to 29 who received the YFV17D yellow fever vaccine. Material: CD4+ T cells sorted from PBMCs, obtained on the day of the yellow fever booster vaccination. This chain connects TRBV29-1 to TRBJ2-3, with D maybe TRBD2 (6 bases). The CDR3 spells CSVGGTNTDTQYF. CDR3 DNA sequence: TGCAGCGTAGGAGGGACCAACACAGATACGCAGTATTTT.